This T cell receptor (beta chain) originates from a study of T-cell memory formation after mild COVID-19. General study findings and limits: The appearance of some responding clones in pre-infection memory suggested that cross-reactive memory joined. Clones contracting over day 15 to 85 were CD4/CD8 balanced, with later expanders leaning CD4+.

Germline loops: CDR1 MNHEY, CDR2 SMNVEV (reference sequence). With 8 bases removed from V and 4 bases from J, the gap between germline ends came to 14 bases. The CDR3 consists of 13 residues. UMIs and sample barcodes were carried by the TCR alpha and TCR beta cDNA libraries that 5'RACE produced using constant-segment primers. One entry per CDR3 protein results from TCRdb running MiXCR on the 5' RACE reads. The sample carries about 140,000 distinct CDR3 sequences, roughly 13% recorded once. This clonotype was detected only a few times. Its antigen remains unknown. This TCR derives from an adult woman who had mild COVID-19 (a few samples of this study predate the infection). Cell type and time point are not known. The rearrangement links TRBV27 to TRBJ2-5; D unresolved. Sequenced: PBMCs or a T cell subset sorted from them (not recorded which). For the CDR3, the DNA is TGTGCCAGCGCCAGCTTGGATGGAGAGACCCAGTACTTC. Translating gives CASASLDGETQYF.